The clone carrying this T cell receptor beta chain has just a few counts. With 60 Vbeta and 13 Jbeta primers, the PCR was carried out. Assay used: immunoSEQ multiplex PCR; TCRdb lists only in-frame clones, some missing. The sample records more than 80,000 clones, over 70% being singletons. The J segment lost 8 bases and the V segment lost 2 bases, leaving 3 bases of the junction unmatched. The CDR3 has 14 amino acids. Germline values: CDR1 SGHVS, CDR2 FNYEAQ. This sample is part of a study of cytomegalovirus exposure and HLA in healthy donors. The origin of this receptor is a girl aged 2-10 years in good health and CMV-seropositive. Specimen: PBMCs. V usage is TRBV7-6 and J usage is TRBJ1-1; TRBD1 matches 12 bases. The DNA for the CDR3 is TGTGCCAGCAGCTTATCGGGACAGGGGGCCGAAGCTTTCTTT. Translating it yields CASSLSGQGAEAFF. Together with reference TRBV7-6 and TRBJ1-1, the CDR3 gives the full variable domain: GAGVSQSPRYKVTKRGQDVALRCDPISGHVSLYWYRQALGQGPEFLTYFNYEAQQDKSGLPNDRFSAERPEGSISTLTIQRTEQRDSAMYRCASSLSGQGAEAFFGQGTRLTVV.